The clone carrying this T cell receptor beta chain was found a few times. The data originate from a study of cytomegalovirus exposure and HLA in healthy donors. The CDR3 is 13 residues long. The V gene's germline CDR1 is GTSNPN and CDR2 SVGIG (reference sequence). A multiplex PCR was run with 60 Vbeta primers and 13 Jbeta primers. The assay was immunoSEQ multiplex PCR, and TCRdb's table has in-frame clones only and misses some. The sample has about 100,000 clones; about three quarters are singletons. The receptor was isolated from a male donor in good health and CMV-seropositive. This chain connects TRBV30 to TRBJ1-1, with D unclear. Sequencing was carried out using PBMCs. CDR3 coding DNA: TGTGTACAGCAACAGCAACTGAACACTGAAGCTTTCTTT. This encodes CVQQQQLNTEAFF.